This T cell receptor beta chain emerged from a study of long-term antiretroviral therapy in people with HIV. Study-level results: Samples were collected from the mid-2000s to the late 2010s under possibly less effective ART regimens. Relative to transplant donor controls, diversity remained lower despite increasing after ART. On ART adherence, viral resistance or therapy changes, no data were available.

The germline V gene has CDR1 ENHRY and CDR2 SYGVKD. The junction had 9 bases not matched to a gene; V was cut back by 3 bases and J by 6 bases. CDR3 length: 16 residues. About this clone: Its matching antigen is unknown.

Researchers ran immunoSEQ v3.0 at survey level. Sequencing efforts were directed toward roughly 35,000-50,000 T-cell genomes per sample. Assay: immunoSEQ multiplex PCR; the TCRdb copy retains only in-frame clones and omits some. The sample yields around 15,000 clones, 85% to 95% seen once. The specimen was unsorted PBMCs, collected roughly 10 years after starting antiretroviral therapy. The V and J genes are TRBV10-3 and TRBJ2-3; 10 nucleotides line up with TRBD1. The receptor was isolated from a man in his thirties or forties with HIV. CDR3 residues: CAISDKDRGRVDTQYF. The CDR3, as DNA: TGTGCCATCAGTGACAAGGACAGGGGGAGGGTGGATACGCAGTATTTT.